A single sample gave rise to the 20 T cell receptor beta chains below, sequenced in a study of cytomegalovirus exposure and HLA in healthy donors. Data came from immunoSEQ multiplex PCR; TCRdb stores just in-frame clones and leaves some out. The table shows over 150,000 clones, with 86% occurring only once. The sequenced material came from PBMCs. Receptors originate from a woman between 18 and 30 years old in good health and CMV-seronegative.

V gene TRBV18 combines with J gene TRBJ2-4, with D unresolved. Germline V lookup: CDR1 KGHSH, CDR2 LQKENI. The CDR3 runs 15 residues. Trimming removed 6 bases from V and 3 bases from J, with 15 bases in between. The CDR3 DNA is TGTGCCAGCTCGCAAAGTTTACAATACAAAAACATTCAGTACTTC. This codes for CASSQSLQYKNIQYF.

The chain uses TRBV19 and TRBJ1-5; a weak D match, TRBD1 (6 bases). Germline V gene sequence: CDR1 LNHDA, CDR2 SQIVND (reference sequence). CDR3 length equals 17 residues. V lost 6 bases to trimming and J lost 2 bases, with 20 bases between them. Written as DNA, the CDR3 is TGTGCCAGTAGCGCCTTAAGGGGGGGCATGGGCAATCAGCCCCAGCATTTT. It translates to CASSALRGGMGNQPQHF.

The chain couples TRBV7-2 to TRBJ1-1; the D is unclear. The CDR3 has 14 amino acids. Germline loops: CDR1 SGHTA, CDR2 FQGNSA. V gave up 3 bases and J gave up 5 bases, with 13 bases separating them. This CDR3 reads CASSFRREGTEAFF. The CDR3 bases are TGTGCCAGCAGCTTTCGACGGGAGGGAACTGAAGCTTTCTTT.

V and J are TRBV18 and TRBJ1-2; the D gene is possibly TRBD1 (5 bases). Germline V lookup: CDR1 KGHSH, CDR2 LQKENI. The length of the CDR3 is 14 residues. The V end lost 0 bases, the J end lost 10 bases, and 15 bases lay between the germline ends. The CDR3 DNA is TGTGCCAGCTCACCACCAGGGGCCACGACTTTCTACACCTTC. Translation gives CASSPPGATTFYTF.

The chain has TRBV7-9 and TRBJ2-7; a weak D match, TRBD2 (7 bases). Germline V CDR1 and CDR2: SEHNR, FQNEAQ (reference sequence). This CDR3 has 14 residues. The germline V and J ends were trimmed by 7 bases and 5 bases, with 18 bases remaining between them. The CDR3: CASTSQGGVHEQYF. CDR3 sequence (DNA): TGTGCCAGCACATCACAGGGAGGGGTACACGAGCAGTACTTC. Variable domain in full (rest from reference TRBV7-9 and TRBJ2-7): DTGVSQNPRHKITKRGQNVTFRCDPISEHNRLYWYRQTLGQGPEFLTYFQNEAQLEKSRLLSDRFSAERPKGSFSTLEIQRTEQGDSAMYLCASTSQGGVHEQYFGPGTRLTVT.

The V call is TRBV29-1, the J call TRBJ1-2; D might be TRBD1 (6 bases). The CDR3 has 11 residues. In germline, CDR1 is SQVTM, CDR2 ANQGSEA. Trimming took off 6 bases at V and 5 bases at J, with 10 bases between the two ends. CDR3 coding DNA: TGCAGCGTCGGCAGGGGTTATGGCTACACCTTC. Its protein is CSVGRGYGYTF.

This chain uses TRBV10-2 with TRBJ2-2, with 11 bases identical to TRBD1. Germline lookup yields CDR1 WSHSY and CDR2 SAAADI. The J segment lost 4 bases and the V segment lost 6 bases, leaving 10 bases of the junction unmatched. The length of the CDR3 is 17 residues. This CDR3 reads CASRAGQGGESTGELFF. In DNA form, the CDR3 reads TGCGCCAGCAGAGCGGGACAGGGGGGGGAAAGCACCGGGGAGCTGTTTTTT.

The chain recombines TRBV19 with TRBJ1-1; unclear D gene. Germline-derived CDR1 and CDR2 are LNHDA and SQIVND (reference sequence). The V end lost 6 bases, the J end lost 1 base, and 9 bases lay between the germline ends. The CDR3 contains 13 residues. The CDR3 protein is CASSPPGNTEAFF. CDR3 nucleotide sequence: TGTGCCAGTAGCCCCCCGGGGAACACTGAAGCTTTCTTT.

DNA of the CDR3: TGTGCCAGCAGTATACAGGGGGAGGCCGGGGAGCTGTTTTTT. It specifies CASSIQGEAGELFF. The chain couples TRBV6-5 to TRBJ2-2; 8 bases are a match to TRBD1. CDR1 and CDR2 (germline): MNHEY, SVGAGI. The CDR3 covers 14 residues. With V trimmed by 5 bases and J by 6 bases, 5 bases remained unmatched.

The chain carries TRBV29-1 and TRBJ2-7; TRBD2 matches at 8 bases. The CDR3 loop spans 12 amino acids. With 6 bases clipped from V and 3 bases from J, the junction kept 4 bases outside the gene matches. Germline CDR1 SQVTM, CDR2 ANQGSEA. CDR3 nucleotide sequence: TGCAGCGTCACGGGGGGGGACTACGAGCAGTACTTC. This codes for CSVTGGDYEQYF.

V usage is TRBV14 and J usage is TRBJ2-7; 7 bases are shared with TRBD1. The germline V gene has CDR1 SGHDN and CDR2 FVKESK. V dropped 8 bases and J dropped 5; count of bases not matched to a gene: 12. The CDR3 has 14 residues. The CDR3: CASPSTGQAHEQYF. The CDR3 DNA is TGTGCCAGCCCATCAACCGGACAGGCTCACGAGCAGTACTTC.

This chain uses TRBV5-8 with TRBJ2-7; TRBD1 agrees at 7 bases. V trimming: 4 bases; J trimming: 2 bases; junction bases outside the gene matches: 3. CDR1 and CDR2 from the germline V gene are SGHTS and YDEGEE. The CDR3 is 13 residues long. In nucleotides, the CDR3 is TGTGCCAGCAGCAGACAGGGCACCTACGAGCAGTACTTC. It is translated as CASSRQGTYEQYF.

The CDR3 bases are TGTGCCAGCAGTCTAGAGGGGGCGTCGCCCCAGCATTTT. Translated, it gives CASSLEGASPQHF. J is TRBJ1-5 and V is TRBV7-2; 7 nucleotides align to TRBD1. Trimming took 6 bases from V and 9 from J; bases not matched to a gene: 8. CDR3 length: 13 amino acids. CDR1 and CDR2 from the germline V gene are SGHTA and FQGNSA.

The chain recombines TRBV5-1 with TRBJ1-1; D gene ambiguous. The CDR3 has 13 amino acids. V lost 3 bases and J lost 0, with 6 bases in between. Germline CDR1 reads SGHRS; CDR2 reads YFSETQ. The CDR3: CASSSRLNTEAFF. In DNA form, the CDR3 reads TGCGCCAGCAGCTCCCGGTTGAACACTGAAGCTTTCTTT.

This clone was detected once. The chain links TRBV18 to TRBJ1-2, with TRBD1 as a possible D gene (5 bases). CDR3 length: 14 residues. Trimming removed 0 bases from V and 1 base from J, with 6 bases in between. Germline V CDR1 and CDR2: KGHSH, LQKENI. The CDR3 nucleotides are TGTGCCAGCTCACCACCGACAGTTAACTATGGCTACACCTTC. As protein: CASSPPTVNYGYTF.

In DNA, the CDR3 is TGTGCCAGCAGCCCCACACTACCGGGACAGGGTAACACTGAAGCTTTCTTT. Translated: CASSPTLPGQGNTEAFF. The chain employs TRBV7-9 and TRBJ1-1, with TRBD1 identical over 9 bases. V trimming: 5 bases; J trimming: 2 bases; junction bases outside the gene matches: 12. This CDR3 has 17 residues. The germline gives CDR1 SEHNR, CDR2 FQNEAQ (reference sequence).

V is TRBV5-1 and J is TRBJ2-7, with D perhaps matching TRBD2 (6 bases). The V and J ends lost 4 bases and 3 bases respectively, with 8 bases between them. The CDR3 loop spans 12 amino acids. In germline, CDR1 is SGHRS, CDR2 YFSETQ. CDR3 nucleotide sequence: TGCGCCAGCAGCAAGGGAGGCTACGAGCAGTACTTC. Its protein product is CASSKGGYEQYF. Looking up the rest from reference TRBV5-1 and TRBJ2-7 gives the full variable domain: KAGVTQTPRYLIKTRGQQVTLSCSPISGHRSVSWYQQTPGQGLQFLFEYFSETQRNKGNFPGRFSGRQFSNSRSEMNVSTLELGDSALYLCASSKGGYEQYFGPGTRLTVT.

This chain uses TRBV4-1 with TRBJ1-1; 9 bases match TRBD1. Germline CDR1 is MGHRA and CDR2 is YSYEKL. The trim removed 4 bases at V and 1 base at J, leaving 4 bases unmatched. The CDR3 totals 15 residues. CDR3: CASSPTDRGNTEAFF. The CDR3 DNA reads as TGCGCCAGCAGCCCCACGGACAGGGGGAACACTGAAGCTTTCTTT.

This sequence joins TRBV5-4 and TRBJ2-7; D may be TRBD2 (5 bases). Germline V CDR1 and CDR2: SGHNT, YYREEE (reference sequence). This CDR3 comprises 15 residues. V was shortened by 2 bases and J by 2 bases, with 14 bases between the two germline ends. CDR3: CASSFERAPAYEQYF. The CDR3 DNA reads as TGTGCCAGCAGCTTTGAGAGGGCCCCTGCCTACGAGCAGTACTTC.

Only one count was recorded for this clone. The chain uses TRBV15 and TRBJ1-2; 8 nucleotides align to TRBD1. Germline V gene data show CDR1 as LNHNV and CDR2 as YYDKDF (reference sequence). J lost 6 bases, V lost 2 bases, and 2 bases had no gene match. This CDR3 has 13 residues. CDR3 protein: CATSRPGGDGYTF. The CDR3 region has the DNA TGTGCCACCAGCAGACCAGGGGGCGATGGCTACACCTTC.